This T cell receptor beta chain was captured by sequencing in a study of CD8 T cells in Susac syndrome. TEMRA cells were FACS-enriched, unlike CD8+ and CD4+ T cells, which were negatively isolated. After extraction with the RNeasy kit, 0.5 to 1 ug of the RNA was reverse transcribed using random hexamers. Amplification of TCR beta CDR3 was carried out by immunoSEQ multiplex PCR, which covered 54 Vbeta and 13 Jbeta segments. Each CDR3 protein is one row after TCRdb ran MiXCR on the immunoSEQ multiplex PCR reads. This repertoire shows fewer than 350,000 distinct CDR3 sequences, 85% found once; its top ten account for roughly 0.21%. Trimming removed 5 bases at V and 2 bases at J, with 13 bases between. Germline assignment: CDR1 LNHDA and CDR2 SQIVND (reference sequence). The CDR3 totals 15 residues.

The sequencing sample was made of CD8+ T cells from PBMCs. This TCR was recovered from a human donor with multiple sclerosis. V gene TRBV19 combines with J gene TRBJ2-4; D is possibly TRBD2 (5 bases). CDR3 amino acids: CASSLWSGTKNIQYF. The CDR3 DNA sequence: TGTGCCAGTAGTCTTTGGTCCGGGACCAAAAACATTCAGTACTTC.